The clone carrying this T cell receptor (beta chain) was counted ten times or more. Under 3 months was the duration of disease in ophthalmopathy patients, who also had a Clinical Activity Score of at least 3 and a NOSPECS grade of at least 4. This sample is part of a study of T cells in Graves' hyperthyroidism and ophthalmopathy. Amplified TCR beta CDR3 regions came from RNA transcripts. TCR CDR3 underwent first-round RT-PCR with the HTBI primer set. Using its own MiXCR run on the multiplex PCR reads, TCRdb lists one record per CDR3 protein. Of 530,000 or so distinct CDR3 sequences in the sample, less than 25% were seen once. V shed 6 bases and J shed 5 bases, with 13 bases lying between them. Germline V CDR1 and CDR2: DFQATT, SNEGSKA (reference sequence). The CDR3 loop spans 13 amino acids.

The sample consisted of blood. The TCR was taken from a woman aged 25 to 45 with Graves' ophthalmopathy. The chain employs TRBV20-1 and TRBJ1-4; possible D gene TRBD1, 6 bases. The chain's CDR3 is CSATDSQNEKLFF. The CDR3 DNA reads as TGCAGTGCCACGGACAGCCAGAATGAAAAACTGTTTTTT.